This T cell receptor (beta chain) was recovered during a study of T cell responses to AZD1222 COVID-19 vaccine. Profiled with immunoSEQ multiplex PCR; TCRdb holds only in-frame clones, not every one. The sample includes 130,000 to 150,000 clones, approximately 78% of them seen just once. CDR3 length: 13 amino acids. In germline, CDR1 is MNHEY, CDR2 SVGAGI. The ends were cut back, 0 bases at V and 5 bases at J, with 7 bases in the middle. V and J are TRBV6-5 and TRBJ1-2; D is unclear. This sample comprised peripheral blood, obtained on day 0 of MenACWY control vaccination. This receptor was taken from an adult in good health. In nucleotides, the CDR3 is TGTGCCAGCAGTTACTCGACGAGTTATGGCTACACCTTC. Translating gives CASSYSTSYGYTF.